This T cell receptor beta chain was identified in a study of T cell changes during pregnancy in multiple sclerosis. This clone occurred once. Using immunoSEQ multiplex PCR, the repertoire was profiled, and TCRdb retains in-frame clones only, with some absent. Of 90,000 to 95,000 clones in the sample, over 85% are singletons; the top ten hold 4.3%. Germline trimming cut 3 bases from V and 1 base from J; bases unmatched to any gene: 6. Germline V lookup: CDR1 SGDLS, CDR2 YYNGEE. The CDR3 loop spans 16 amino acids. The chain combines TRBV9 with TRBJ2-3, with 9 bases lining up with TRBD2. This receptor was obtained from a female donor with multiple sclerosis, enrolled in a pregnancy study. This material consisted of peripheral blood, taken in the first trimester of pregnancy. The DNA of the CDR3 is TGTGCCAGCAGCGAGGGGACTAGCTCCCGCACAGATACGCAGTATTTT. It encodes CASSEGTSSRTDTQYF.